The 18 T cell receptor beta chains listed next were all sequenced from one sample in a study of T cells after yellow fever vaccination. TCRdb analysed the 5' RACE reads with MiXCR anew, one entry per CDR3 protein. The sample records approximately 70,000 distinct CDR3 sequences, around 7.9% being singletons. Sequencing was performed on CD8+ T cells sorted from PBMCs, taken 10 days after the first yellow fever vaccination. The origin of the receptors is a man between 18 and 35 years old who received the YFV17D yellow fever vaccine.

This clonotype was seen more than once but under ten times. This chain links TRBV15 with TRBJ2-1; TRBD2 agrees at 7 bases. The CDR3 covers 16 residues. The germline V gene has CDR1 LNHNV and CDR2 YYDKDF (reference sequence). V lost 1 base and J lost 4; bases outside the gene matches: 7. In DNA form, the CDR3 reads TGTGCCACCAGCAGAGGCCTCACGGGGGGTTACAATGAGCAGTTCTTC. This sequence encodes CATSRGLTGGYNEQFF.

The CDR3 nucleotides are TGTGCCAGTAGTATGGGACAGGCAACTGAAGCTTTCTTT. Protein sequence: CASSMGQATEAFF. The rearrangement uses TRBV19 and TRBJ1-1, with 8 bases fitting TRBD1. J lost 5 bases, V lost 3 bases, and 2 bases had no gene match. This CDR3 region has 13 residues. Germline V CDR1 and CDR2: LNHDA, SQIVND (reference sequence).

The chain combines TRBV12-3 or TRBV12-4 with TRBJ1-2, with D uncertain. Trimming removed 1 base from V and 8 bases from J, with 14 bases in between. This CDR3 region has 14 residues. CDR3 residues: CASSLGTPLGGYTF. Here the CDR3 DNA reads TGTGCCAGCAGTTTAGGGACGCCCCTGGGAGGCTACACCTTC.

This clonotype was found many times. The CDR3 DNA follows: TGTGCCAGCAGCCCCAAGACGGGGAGCTCCTACAATGAGCAGTTCTTC. Translation gives CASSPKTGSSYNEQFF. This chain connects TRBV7-9 to TRBJ2-1, with D tentatively TRBD2 (5 bases). The length of the CDR3 is 16 residues. V lost 5 bases to trimming and J lost 0 bases, with 14 bases between them. Per germline, CDR1 SEHNR and CDR2 FQNEAQ (reference sequence).

This clonotype was observed many times. The chain couples TRBV11-2 to TRBJ1-2, with 9 bases identical to TRBD1. The CDR3 contains 14 residues. Germline lookup yields CDR1 SGHAT and CDR2 FQNNGV. The J segment lost 8 bases and the V segment lost 5 bases, leaving 9 bases of the junction unmatched. The CDR3 protein is CASSAPGQGNGYTF. CDR3 in DNA: TGTGCCAGCAGCGCCCCCGGACAGGGGAACGGCTACACCTTC.

There are many counts of this clonotype. The genes are TRBV12-3 or TRBV12-4 and TRBJ1-1, with D perhaps matching TRBD1 (6 bases). V lost 9 bases and J 0 bases, leaving 11 bases between the germline ends. The CDR3 runs 13 residues. CDR3 sequence (DNA): TGTGCCAGTCAGGGGAACGTGAACACTGAAGCTTTCTTT. Its translation: CASQGNVNTEAFF.

This clonotype was observed a few times. J is TRBJ2-7 and V is TRBV6-6, with 8 nucleotides matching TRBD2. Germline V gives CDR1 MNHNY, CDR2 SVGAGI (reference sequence). The CDR3 sequence is 13 residues long. Losses at the gene ends were 7 bases for V and 3 bases for J; bases not matched to a gene: 5. This CDR3 is CASTPGGVYEQYF. The DNA for the CDR3 is TGTGCCAGCACCCCGGGGGGGGTCTACGAGCAGTACTTC.

Many counts were recorded for this clonotype. This chain connects TRBV7-2 to TRBJ2-5; TRBD1 is a possible D gene (5 bases). Germline V CDR1 and CDR2: SGHTA, FQGNSA. V was clipped by 5 bases and J by 2 bases, with 18 bases between them. The CDR3 totals 16 residues. The CDR3 coding sequence is TGTGCCAGCAGCATCCTCAGGGTCCCCCTTCAAGAGACCCAGTACTTC. As protein: CASSILRVPLQETQYF.

This chain connects TRBV7-6 to TRBJ2-2; D is ambiguous. Germline CDR1 SGHVS, CDR2 FNYEAQ. With 0 bases removed from V and 4 bases from J, the gap between germline ends came to 6 bases. The CDR3 runs to 14 residues. CDR3 DNA: TGTGCCAGCAGCTTAGCGTGGGGCACCGGGGAGCTGTTTTTT. As protein: CASSLAWGTGELFF. Supplemented by reference TRBV7-6 and TRBJ2-2, the full variable domain reads GAGVSQSPRYKVTKRGQDVALRCDPISGHVSLYWYRQALGQGPEFLTYFNYEAQQDKSGLPNDRFSAERPEGSISTLTIQRTEQRDSAMYRCASSLAWGTGELFFGEGSRLTVL.

The V and J genes are TRBV10-2 and TRBJ2-7, with D perhaps matching TRBD1 (6 bases). The CDR3 is made up of 17 amino acids. The V gene's germline CDR1 is WSHSY and CDR2 SAAADI. V was clipped by 5 bases and J by 2 bases, with 22 bases between them. The CDR3, as DNA: TGCGCCAGCAGTCTCAACGCCCCCACAGGGAGAGCCTACGAGCAGTACTTC. Translating it yields CASSLNAPTGRAYEQYF.

This clonotype has ten or more counts. The chain couples TRBV20-1 to TRBJ1-1; 8 bases match TRBD1. With V trimmed by 5 bases and J by 0 bases, 8 bases remained unmatched. The CDR3 length is 15 residues. CDR1 is DFQATT and CDR2 is SNEGSKA in the germline V gene (reference sequence). In DNA, the CDR3 is TGCAGTGCTTACCGGACAGGGAAAATGAACACTGAAGCTTTCTTT. Protein: CSAYRTGKMNTEAFF.

This clonotype was counted a few times. The V and J genes are TRBV6-1 and TRBJ1-2, with TRBD1 as a possible D gene (5 bases). The V and J ends lost 6 bases and 7 bases respectively, with 18 bases between them. The germline CDR1 and CDR2 sequences are MNHNS and SASEGT. This CDR3 has 14 amino acids. The CDR3, as DNA: TGTGCCAGCAGGCTAGGGACCTTTCGGGGTGGCTACACCTTC. Translated, it gives CASRLGTFRGGYTF.

At least ten counts were recorded for this clonotype. J is TRBJ2-2 and V is TRBV27; D gene ambiguous. This CDR3 is built from 11 residues. Trimming stripped 7 bases from V and 6 bases from J, with 6 bases between. The V gene's germline CDR1 is MNHEY and CDR2 SMNVEV (reference sequence). Here the CDR3 reads CASIGAGELFF. The CDR3 DNA sequence: TGTGCCAGCATTGGGGCCGGGGAGCTGTTTTTT.

At least ten counts were recorded for this clonotype. The chain uses TRBV4-1 and TRBJ1-2; 10 nucleotides agree with TRBD1. Germline trimming cut 0 bases from V and 7 bases from J; bases unmatched to any gene: 8. Germline V gives CDR1 MGHRA, CDR2 YSYEKL. There are 16 residues in the CDR3. The CDR3 DNA reads as TGCGCCAGCAGCCAAGAGGGACAGGGGACTCTGCTTGGCTACACCTTC. It encodes CASSQEGQGTLLGYTF.

Turning to this clonotype: It may be a read error: a sequence one base away is much more abundant. The V call is TRBV29-1, the J call TRBJ2-3; TRBD1 matches 9 bases. Trimming took 5 bases from V and 5 from J; bases not matched to a gene: 5. CDR3 length equals 13 residues. Germline CDR1 reads SQVTM; CDR2 reads ANQGSEA. This chain's CDR3 is CSVRDRDKDTQYF. The CDR3 DNA follows: TGCAGCGTTCGGGACAGGGACAAAGATACGCAGTATTTT.

The sample holds many counts of this clonotype. This chain links TRBV30 with TRBJ2-1; D is perhaps TRBD2 (6 bases). The length of the CDR3 is 13 residues. Looked up from germline, CDR1 is GTSNPN and CDR2 is SVGIG (reference sequence). With 5 bases removed from V and 1 base from J, the gap between germline ends came to 9 bases. CDR3 DNA sequence: TGTGCCTGGTCCCGGGAGTCCTACAATGAGCAGTTCTTC. It specifies CAWSRESYNEQFF.

As concerns this clonotype: A single base separates this from a much larger clone, so it may be a read error. The J gene is TRBJ2-1, the V gene TRBV7-3; TRBD2 matches 7 bases. CDR3 length: 16 amino acids. CDR1 SGHTA and CDR2 FQGTGA come from the germline V gene. CDR3 DNA: TGTGTCAGCAGCCGCGGGGAGGGGTGGACCTACAATGAGCAGTTCTTC. Its translation: CVSSRGEGWTYNEQFF.

The sample holds many counts of this clonotype. The V and J genes are TRBV3-1 and TRBJ2-2; D is unresolved. The CDR3 is made up of 12 amino acids. Germline CDR1 LGHDT, CDR2 YNNKEL (reference sequence). V was pared by 0 bases and J by 11 bases, with 7 bases between. The CDR3 spells CASSQDPTELFF. As DNA, the CDR3 is TGTGCCAGCAGCCAAGATCCGACCGAGCTGTTTTTT.